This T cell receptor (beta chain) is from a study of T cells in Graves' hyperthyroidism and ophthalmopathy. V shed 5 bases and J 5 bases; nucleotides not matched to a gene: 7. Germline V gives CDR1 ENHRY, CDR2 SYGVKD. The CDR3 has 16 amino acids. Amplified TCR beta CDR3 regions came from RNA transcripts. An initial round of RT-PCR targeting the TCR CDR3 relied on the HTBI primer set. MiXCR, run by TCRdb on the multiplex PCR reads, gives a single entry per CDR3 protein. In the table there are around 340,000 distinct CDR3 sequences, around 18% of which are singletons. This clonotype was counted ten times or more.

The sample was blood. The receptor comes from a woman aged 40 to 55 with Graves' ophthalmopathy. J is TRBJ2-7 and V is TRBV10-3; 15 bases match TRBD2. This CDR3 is CAISKGLAGGEDEQYF. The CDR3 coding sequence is TGTGCCATCAGTAAGGGACTAGCGGGAGGAGAGGACGAGCAGTACTTC.